This record looks at one TCR beta chain sequence and its context. The sample is drawn from a study of PD-L1 blockade in urothelial cancer. Germline-derived CDR1 and CDR2 are SNHLY and FYNNEI. This CDR3 is built from 15 residues. V was pared by 6 bases and J by 1 base, with 13 bases between. Clones were sequenced by immunoSEQ multiplex PCR, and TCRdb holds only the in-frame ones, with some missing. The table has 35,000 to 55,000 clones, roughly 86% seen once. The chain recombines TRBV2 with TRBJ1-5; no firm D call. The sequence was obtained from a man between 65 and 85 years old with urothelial cancer. Source: PBMCs, taken around atezolizumab (anti-PD-L1) treatment. CDR3 region: CASRSSAFSNQPQHF. CDR3 in DNA: TGTGCCAGCAGGAGCAGCGCTTTCAGCAATCAGCCCCAGCATTTT.